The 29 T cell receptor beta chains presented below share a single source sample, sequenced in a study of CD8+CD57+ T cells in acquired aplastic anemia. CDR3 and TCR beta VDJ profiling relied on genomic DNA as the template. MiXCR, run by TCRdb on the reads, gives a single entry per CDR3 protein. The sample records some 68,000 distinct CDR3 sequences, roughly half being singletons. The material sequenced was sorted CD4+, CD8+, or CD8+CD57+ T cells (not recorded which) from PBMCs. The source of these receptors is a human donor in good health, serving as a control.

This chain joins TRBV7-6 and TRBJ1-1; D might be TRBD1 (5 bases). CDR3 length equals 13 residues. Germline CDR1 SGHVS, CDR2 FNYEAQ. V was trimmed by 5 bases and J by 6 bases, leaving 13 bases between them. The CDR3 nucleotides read TGTGCCAGCAGCCCCAGGGTGGGTCCTGAAGCTTTCTTT. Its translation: CASSPRVGPEAFF.

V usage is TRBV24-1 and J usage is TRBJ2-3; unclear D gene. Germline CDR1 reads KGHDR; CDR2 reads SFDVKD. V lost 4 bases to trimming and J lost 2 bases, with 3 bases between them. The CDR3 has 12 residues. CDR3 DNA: TGTGCCACCAGTGAGTTCACAGATACGCAGTATTTT. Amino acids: CATSEFTDTQYF.

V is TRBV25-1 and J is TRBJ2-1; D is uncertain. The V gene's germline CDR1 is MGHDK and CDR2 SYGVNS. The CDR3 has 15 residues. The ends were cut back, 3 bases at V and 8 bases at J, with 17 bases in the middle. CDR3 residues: CASSDPSTASDEQFF. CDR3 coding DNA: TGTGCCAGCAGTGACCCGAGTACCGCCTCGGATGAGCAGTTCTTC.

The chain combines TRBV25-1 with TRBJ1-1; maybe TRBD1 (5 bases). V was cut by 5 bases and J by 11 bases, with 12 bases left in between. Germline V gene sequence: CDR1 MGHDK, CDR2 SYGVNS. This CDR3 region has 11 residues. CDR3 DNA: TGTGCCAGCAGTCGTCAGGGACGCGCTTTCTTT. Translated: CASSRQGRAFF. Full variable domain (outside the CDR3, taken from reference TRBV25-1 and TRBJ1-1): EADIYQTPRYLVIGTGKKITLECSQTMGHDKMYWYQQDPGMELHLIHYSYGVNSTEKGDLSSESTVSRIRTEHFPLTLESARPSHTSQYLCASSRQGRAFFGQGTRLTVV.

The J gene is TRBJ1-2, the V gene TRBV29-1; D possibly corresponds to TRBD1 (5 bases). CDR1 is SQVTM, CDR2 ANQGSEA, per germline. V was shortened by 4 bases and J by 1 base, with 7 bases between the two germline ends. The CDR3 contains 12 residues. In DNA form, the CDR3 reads TGCAGCGTTGCAGGGTTTAACTATGGCTACACCTTC. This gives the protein CSVAGFNYGYTF.

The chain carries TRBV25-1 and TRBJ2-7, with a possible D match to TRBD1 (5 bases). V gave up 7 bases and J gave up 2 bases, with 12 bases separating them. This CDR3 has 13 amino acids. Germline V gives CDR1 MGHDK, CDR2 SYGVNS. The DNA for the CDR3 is TGTGCCAGCAAGATGACAGCCACCTACGAGCAGTACTTC. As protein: CASKMTATYEQYF.

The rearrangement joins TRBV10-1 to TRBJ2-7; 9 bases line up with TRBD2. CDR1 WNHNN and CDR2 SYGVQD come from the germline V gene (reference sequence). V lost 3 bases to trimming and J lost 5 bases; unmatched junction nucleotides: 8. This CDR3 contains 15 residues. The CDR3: CASSDGGGARHEQYF. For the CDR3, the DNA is TGCGCCAGCAGTGATGGCGGGGGGGCTCGGCACGAGCAGTACTTC.

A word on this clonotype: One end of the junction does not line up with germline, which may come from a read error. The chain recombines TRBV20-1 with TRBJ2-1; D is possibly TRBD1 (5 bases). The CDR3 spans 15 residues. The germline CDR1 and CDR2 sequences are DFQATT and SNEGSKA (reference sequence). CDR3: CSASGLSSYKDQLTF. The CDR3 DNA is TGCAGTGCTTCAGGGTTAAGCTCCTACAAGGACCAGCTTACTTTC.

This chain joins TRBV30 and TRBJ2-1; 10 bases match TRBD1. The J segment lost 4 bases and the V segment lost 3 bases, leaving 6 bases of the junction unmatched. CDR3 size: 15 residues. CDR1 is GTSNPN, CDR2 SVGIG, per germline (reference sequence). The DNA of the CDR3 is TGTGCCTGGAGGTCCGGGACAGGGGCTTACAATGAGCAGTTCTTC. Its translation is CAWRSGTGAYNEQFF.

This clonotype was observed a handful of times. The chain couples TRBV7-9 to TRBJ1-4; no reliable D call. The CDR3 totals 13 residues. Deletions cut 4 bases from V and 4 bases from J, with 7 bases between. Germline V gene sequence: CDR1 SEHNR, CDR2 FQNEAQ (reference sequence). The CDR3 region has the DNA TGTGCCAGCAGCTGGAGGGATAATGAAAAACTGTTTTTT. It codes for CASSWRDNEKLFF.

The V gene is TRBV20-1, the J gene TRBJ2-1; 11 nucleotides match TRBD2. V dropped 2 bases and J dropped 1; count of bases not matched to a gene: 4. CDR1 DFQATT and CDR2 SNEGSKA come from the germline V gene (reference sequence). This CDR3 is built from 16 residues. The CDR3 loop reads CSARSLAGGSYNEQFF. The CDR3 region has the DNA TGCAGTGCTAGATCCTTAGCGGGGGGGTCCTACAATGAGCAGTTCTTC.

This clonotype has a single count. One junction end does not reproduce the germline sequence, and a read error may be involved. CDR3: CAGSPAAGLAKDIQYF. The CDR3 nucleotides are TGCGCCGGCAGCCCCGCGGCAGGCCTAGCCAAAGACATTCAGTACTTC. This rearrangement joins TRBV10-1 to TRBJ2-4; D might be TRBD2 (5 bases). CDR1 and CDR2 (germline): WNHNN, SYGVQD (reference sequence). This CDR3 is built from 16 residues.

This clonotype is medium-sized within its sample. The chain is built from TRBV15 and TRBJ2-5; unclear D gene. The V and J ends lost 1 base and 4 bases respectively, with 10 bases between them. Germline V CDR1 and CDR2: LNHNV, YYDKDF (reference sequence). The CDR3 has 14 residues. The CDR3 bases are TGTGCCACCAGCAGAGTAGAAGTTTTAGAGACCCAGTACTTC. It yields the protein CATSRVEVLETQYF.

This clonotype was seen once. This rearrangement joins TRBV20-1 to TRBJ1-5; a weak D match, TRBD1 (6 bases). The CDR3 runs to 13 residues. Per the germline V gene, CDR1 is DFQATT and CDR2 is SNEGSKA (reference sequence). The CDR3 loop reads CSTRGDTNQPQHF. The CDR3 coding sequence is TGCAGCACTAGGGGGGACACCAATCAGCCCCAGCATTTT.

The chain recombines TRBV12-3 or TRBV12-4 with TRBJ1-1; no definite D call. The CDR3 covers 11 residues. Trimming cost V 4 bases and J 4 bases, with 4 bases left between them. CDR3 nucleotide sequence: TGTGCCAGCAGTTCTAGCACTGAAGCTTTCTTT. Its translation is CASSSSTEAFF.

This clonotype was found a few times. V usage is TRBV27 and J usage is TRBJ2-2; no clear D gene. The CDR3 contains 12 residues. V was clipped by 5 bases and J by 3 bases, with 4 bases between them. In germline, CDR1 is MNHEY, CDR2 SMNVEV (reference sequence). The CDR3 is CASSEHTGELFF. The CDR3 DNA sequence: TGTGCCAGCAGTGAACACACCGGGGAGCTGTTTTTT.

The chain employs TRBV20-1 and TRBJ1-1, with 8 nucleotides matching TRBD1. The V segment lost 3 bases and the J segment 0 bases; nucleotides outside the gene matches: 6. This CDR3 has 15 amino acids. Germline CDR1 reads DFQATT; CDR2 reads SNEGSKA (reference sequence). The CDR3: CSASRAGGMNTEAFF. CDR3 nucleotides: TGCAGTGCTAGTAGGGCAGGGGGCATGAACACTGAAGCTTTCTTT.

CDR3 DNA sequence: TGTGCCATCAGCGGACAGGGGAGGTCTTACGAGCAGTACTTC. It codes for CAISGQGRSYEQYF. The genes are TRBV10-3 and TRBJ2-7; 9 bases are shared with TRBD1. The CDR3 has 14 residues. The germline gives CDR1 ENHRY, CDR2 SYGVKD. V shed 6 bases and J 4 bases; nucleotides not matched to a gene: 7.

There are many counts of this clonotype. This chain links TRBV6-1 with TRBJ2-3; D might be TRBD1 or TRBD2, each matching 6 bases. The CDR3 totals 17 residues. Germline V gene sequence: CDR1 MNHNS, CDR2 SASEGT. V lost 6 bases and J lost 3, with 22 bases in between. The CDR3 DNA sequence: TGTGCCAGCAGCCCCACATGGGGGGCAACCCTGACAGATACGCAGTATTTT. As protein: CASSPTWGATLTDTQYF.

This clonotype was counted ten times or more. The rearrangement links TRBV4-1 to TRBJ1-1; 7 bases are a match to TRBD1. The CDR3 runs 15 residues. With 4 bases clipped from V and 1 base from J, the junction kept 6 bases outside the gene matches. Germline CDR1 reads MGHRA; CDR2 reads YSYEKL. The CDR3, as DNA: TGCGCCAGCAGCCCAGGACAGGCGACGAACACTGAAGCTTTCTTT. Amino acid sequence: CASSPGQATNTEAFF.

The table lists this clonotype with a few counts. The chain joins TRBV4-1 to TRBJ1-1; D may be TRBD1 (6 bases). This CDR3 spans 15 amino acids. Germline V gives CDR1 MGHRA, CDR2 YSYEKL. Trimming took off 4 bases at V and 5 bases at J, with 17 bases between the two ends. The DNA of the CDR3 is TGCGCCAGCAGCCGATACTCAGGGGTCGGGACTGAAGCTTTCTTT. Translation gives CASSRYSGVGTEAFF.

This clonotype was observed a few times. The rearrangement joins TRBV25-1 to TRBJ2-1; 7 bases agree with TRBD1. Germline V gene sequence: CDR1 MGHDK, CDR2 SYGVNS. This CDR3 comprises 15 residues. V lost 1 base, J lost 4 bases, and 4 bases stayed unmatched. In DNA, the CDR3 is TGTGCCAGCAGTGAATTGACAGGGTCATACAATGAGCAGTTCTTC. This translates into CASSELTGSYNEQFF. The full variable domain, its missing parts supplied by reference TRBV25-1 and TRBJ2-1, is EADIYQTPRYLVIGTGKKITLECSQTMGHDKMYWYQQDPGMELHLIHYSYGVNSTEKGDLSSESTVSRIRTEHFPLTLESARPSHTSQYLCASSELTGSYNEQFFGPGTRLTVL.

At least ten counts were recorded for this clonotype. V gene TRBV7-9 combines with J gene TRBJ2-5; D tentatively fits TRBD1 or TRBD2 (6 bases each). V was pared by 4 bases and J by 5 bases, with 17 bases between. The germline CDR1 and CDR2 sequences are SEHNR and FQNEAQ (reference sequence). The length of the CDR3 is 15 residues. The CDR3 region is CASSSLWGAGETQYF. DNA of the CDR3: TGTGCCAGCAGCTCGCTCTGGGGGGCTGGGGAGACCCAGTACTTC.

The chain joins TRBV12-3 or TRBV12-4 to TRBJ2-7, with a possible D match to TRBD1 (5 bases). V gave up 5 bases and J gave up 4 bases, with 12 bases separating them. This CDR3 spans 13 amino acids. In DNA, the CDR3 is TGTGCCAGCAGTACATCTAGGGGTTACGAGCAGTACTTC. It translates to CASSTSRGYEQYF.

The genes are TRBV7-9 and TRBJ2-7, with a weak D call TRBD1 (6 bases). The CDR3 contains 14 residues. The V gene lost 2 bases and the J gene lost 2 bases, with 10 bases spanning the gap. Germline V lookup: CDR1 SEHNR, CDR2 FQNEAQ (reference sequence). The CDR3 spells CASSLQGTTYEQYF. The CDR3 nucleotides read TGTGCCAGCAGCTTACAGGGGACGACCTACGAGCAGTACTTC.

The CDR3 nucleotides read TGTGCCAGTAGCCCATGGGGCCGTAACACTGAAGCTTTCTTT. Encoded protein: CASSPWGRNTEAFF. V and J are TRBV19 and TRBJ1-1; TRBD1 might be the D (5 bases). From germline, CDR1 is LNHDA and CDR2 SQIVND (reference sequence). The CDR3 covers 14 residues. Trimming left V 6 bases short and J 2 bases short, with 13 bases between. The whole variable domain, remainder taken from reference TRBV19 and TRBJ1-1, is DGGITQSPKYLFRKEGQNVTLSCEQNLNHDAMYWYRQDPGQGLRLIYYSQIVNDFQKGDIAEGYSVSREKKESFPLTVTSAQKNPTAFYLCASSPWGRNTEAFFGQGTRLTVV.

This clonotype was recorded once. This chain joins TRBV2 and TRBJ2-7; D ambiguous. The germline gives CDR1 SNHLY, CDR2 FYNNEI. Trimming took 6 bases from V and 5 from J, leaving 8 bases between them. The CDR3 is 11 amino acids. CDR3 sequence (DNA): TGTGCCAGCAGATTTGGTCACGAGCAGTACTTC. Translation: CASRFGHEQYF.

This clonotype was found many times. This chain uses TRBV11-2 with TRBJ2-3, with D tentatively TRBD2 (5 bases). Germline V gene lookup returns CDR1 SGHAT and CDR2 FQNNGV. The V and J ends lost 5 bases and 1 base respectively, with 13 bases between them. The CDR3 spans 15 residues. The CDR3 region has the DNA TGTGCCAGCAGCCTCTTCTGGCGGGGCACAGATACGCAGTATTTT. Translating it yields CASSLFWRGTDTQYF.

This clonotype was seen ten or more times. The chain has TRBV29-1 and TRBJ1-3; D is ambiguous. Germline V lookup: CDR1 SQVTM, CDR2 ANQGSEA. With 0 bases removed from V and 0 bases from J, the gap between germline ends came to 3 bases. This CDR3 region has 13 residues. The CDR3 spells CSVEEGSGNTIYF. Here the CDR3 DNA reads TGCAGCGTTGAAGAGGGCTCTGGAAACACCATATATTTT.